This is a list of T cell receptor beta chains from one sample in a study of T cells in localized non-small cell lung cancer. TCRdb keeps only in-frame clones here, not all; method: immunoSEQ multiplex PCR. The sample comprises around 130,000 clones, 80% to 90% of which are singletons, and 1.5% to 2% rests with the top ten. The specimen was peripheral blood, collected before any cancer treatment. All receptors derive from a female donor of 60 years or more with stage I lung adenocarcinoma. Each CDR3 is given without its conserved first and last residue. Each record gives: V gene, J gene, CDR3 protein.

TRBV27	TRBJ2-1	ASSLYMRDFGNEQF
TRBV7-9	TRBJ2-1	ASSSPPGQLNEQF
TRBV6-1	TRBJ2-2	ASRTQGNTGELF
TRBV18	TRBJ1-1	ASSRFDRVDRTEAF
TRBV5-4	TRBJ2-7	ASSGRADSYEQY
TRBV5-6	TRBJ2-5	ASSLRGTRRWETQY
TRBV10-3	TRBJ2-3	AISGGPGTDTQY
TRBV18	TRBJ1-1	ASSPPTRLGTEAF
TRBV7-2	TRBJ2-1	ASSPPFAEQF
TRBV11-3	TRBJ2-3	ASSRDRGLLDTQY
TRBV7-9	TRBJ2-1	ASSWVVGVNEQF
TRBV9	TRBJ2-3	ASSVSIQGFGTDTQY
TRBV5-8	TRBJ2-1	ASRMGGRGTEQF
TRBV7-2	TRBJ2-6	ASSSMTKSGGANVLT
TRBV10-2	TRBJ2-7	ASSGIEGDLYEQY
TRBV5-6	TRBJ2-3	ASSLDSGRARDTQY
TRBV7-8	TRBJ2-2	ASSADRISTGELF
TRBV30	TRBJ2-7	AWSVRIRTGADEQY
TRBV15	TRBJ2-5	AVRTSGGQETQY
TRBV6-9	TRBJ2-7	ASTPWVFGSYEQY
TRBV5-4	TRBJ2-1	ASRPSLSGANNEQF
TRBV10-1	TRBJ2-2	ASRGRRDTGELF
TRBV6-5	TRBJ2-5	ASSRRTSGSQTQY
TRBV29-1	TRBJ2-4	SVEEGIQY
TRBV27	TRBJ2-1	ASSLLAGVSNEQF
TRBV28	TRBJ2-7	ASSILAGEVGEQY
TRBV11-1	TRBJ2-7	ASSLDRVSYEQY
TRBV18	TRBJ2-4	ASSPGLDEAKNIQY
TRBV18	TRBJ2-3	ASSPLLTGIAGVADTQY
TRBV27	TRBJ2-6	ASSLLTGANVLT
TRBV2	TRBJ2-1	ASRPGYNEQF
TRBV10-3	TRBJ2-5	AIGYGETQY
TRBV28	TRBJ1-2	ASSVQGVGYT
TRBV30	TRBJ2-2	ACPPLAGNTGELF
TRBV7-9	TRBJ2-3	AIGGEGSGLTDTQY
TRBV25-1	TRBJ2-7	ATRRTAAYEQY
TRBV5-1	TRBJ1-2	ASSLAGGDYGCT
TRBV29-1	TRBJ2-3	SVRIAGGRNTQY
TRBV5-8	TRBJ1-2	ASRTQGIYGYT
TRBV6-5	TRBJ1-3	ASFPRTISGNTIY
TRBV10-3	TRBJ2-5	AIKDRGLGETQY
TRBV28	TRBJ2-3	ASIAGGNTDTQY